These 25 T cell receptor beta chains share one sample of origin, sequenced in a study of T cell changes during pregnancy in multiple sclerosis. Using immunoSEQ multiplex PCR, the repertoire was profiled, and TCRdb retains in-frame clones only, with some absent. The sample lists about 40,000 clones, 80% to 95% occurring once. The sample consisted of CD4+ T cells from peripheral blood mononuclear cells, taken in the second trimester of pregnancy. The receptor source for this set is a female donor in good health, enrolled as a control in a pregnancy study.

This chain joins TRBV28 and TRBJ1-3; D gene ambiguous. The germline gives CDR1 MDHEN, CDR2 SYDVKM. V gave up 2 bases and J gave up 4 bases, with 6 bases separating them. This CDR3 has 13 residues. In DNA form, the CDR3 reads TGTGCCAGCAGTTTACTACGGGGAAACACCATATATTTT. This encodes CASSLLRGNTIYF.

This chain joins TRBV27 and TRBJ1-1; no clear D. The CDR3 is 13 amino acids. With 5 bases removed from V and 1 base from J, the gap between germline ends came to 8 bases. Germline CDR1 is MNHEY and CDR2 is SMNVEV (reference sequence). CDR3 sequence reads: CASSQGGNTEAFF. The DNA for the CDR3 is TGTGCCAGCAGTCAAGGAGGGAACACTGAAGCTTTCTTT.

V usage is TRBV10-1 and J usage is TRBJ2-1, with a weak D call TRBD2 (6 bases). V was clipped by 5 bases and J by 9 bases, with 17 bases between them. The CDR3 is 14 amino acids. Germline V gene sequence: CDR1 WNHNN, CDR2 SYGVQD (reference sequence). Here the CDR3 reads CASSPEGRSREQFF. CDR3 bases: TGCGCCAGCAGTCCGGAGGGACGGTCCCGTGAGCAGTTCTTC.

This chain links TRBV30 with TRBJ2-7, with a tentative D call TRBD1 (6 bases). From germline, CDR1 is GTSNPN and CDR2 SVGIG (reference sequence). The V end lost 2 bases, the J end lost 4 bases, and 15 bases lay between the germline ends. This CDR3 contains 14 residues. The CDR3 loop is CAWSRQDIWYEQYF. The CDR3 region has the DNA TGTGCCTGGAGTCGACAGGACATTTGGTACGAGCAGTACTTC.

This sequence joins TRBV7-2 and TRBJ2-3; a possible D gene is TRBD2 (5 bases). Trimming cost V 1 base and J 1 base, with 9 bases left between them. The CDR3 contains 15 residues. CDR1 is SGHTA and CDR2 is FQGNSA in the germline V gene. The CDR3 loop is CASSLVYGGTDTQYF. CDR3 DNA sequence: TGTGCCAGCAGCTTAGTATACGGGGGCACAGATACGCAGTATTTT.

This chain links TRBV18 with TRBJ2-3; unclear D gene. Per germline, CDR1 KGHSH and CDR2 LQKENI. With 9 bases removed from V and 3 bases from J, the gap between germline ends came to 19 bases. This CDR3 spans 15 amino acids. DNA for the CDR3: TGTGCCAGTCACCGCGGCGGCAGACGGACAGATACGCAGTATTTT. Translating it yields CASHRGGRRTDTQYF.

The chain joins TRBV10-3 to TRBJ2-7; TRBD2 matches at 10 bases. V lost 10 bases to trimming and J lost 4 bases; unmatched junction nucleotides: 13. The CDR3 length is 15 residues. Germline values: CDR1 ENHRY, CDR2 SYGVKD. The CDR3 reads CATVAGTSALYEQYF. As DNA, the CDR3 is TGTGCCACGGTAGCCGGGACTAGCGCCCTTTACGAGCAGTACTTC.

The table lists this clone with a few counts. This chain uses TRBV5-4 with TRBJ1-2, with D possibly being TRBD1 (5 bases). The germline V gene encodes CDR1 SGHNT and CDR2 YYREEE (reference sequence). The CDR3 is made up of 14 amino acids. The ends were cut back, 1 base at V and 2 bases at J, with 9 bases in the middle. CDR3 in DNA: TGTGCCAGCAGCTTGCAGGGCGCCAACTATGGCTACACCTTC. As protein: CASSLQGANYGYTF. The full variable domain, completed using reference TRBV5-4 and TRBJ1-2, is ETGVTQSPTHLIKTRGQQVTLRCSSQSGHNTVSWYQQALGQGPQFIFQYYREEENGRGNFPPRFSGLQFPNYSSELNVNALELDDSALYLCASSLQGANYGYTFGSGTRLTVV.

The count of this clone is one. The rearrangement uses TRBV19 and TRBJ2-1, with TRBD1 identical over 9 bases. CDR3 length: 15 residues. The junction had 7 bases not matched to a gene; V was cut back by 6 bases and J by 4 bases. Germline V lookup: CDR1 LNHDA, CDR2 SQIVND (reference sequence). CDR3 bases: TGTGCCAGTAGGCCGGGACAGGGTACGTACAATGAGCAGTTCTTC. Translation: CASRPGQGTYNEQFF.

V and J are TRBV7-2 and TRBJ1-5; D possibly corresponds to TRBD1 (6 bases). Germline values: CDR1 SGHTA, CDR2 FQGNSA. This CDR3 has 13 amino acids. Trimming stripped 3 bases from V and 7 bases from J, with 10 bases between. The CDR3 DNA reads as TGTGCCAGCAGCTTGGGACACCCCCAGCCCCAGCATTTT. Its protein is CASSLGHPQPQHF.

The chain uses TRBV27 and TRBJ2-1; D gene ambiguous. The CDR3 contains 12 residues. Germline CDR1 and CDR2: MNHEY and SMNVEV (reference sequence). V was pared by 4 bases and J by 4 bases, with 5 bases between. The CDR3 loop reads CASSSHYNEQFF. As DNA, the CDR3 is TGTGCCAGCAGTTCACATTACAATGAGCAGTTCTTC.

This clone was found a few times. In DNA, the CDR3 is TGCAGCGTCGCTAAGAACGAAAAACTGTTTTTT. Translated: CSVAKNEKLFF. The chain employs TRBV29-1 and TRBJ1-4; D gene unclear. Germline V gene lookup returns CDR1 SQVTM and CDR2 ANQGSEA. This CDR3 spans 11 amino acids. V was cut by 6 bases and J by 8 bases, with 10 bases left in between.

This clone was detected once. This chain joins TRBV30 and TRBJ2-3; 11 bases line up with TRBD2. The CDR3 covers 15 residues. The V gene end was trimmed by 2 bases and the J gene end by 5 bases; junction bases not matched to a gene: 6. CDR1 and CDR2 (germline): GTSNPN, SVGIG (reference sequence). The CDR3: CAWSLLAGALDTQYF. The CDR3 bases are TGTGCCTGGAGTTTACTAGCGGGAGCCCTAGATACGCAGTATTTT.

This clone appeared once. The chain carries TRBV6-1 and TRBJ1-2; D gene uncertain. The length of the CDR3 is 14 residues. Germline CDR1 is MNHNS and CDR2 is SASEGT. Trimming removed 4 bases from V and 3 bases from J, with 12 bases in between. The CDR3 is CASSVPGIYYGYTF. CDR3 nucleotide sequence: TGTGCCAGCAGTGTCCCGGGGATTTACTATGGCTACACCTTC.

CDR3 sequence (DNA): TGTGCCAGCAGTTCAGCCGGGACAGGGATCTACAATGAGCAGTTCTTC. Its translation: CASSSAGTGIYNEQFF. The chain recombines TRBV5-4 with TRBJ2-1; 9 bases fit TRBD1. The CDR3 is 16 residues long. The germline CDR1 and CDR2 sequences are SGHNT and YYREEE (reference sequence). With V trimmed by 5 bases and J by 3 bases, 9 bases remained unmatched.

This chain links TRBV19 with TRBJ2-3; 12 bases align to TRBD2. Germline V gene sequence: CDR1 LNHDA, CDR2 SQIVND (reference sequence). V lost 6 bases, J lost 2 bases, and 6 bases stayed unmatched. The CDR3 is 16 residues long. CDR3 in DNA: TGTGCCAGTAGCCTTCGGACTAGCGGGACCACAGATACGCAGTATTTT. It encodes CASSLRTSGTTDTQYF.

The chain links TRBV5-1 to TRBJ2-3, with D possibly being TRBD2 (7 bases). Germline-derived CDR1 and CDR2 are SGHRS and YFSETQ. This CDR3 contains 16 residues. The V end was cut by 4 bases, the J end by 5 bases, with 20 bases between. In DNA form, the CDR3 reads TGCGCCAGCAGCCCGCCCATGGGCGGGGGCTTAGATACGCAGTATTTT. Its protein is CASSPPMGGGLDTQYF.

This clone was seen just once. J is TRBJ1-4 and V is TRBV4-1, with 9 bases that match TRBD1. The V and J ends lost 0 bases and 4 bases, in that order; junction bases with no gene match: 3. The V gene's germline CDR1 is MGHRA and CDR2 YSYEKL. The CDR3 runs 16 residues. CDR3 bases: TGCGCCAGCAGCCAAGAAGGGACAGGGCGTAATGAAAAACTGTTTTTT. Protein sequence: CASSQEGTGRNEKLFF.

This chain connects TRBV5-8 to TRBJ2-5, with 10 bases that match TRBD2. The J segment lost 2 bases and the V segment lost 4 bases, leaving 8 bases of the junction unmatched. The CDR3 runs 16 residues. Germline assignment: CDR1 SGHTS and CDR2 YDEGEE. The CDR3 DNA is TGTGCCAGCAGCCGCGGGGTAGCGGGGGGACAAGAGACCCAGTACTTC. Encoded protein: CASSRGVAGGQETQYF.

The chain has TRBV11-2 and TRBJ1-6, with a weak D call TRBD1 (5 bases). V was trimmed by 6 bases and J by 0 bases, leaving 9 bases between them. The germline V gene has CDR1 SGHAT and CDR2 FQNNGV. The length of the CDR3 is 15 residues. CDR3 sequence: CASRGGDSYNSPLHF. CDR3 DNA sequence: TGTGCCAGCAGGGGGGGGGACTCCTATAATTCACCCCTCCACTTT.

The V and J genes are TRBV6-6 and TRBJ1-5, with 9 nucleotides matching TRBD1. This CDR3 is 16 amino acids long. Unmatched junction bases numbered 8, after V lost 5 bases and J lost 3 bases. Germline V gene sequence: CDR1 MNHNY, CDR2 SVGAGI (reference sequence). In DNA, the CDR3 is TGTGCCAGCAGTGGGCAGGGACAGGGCGACAATCAGCCCCAGCATTTT. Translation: CASSGQGQGDNQPQHF.

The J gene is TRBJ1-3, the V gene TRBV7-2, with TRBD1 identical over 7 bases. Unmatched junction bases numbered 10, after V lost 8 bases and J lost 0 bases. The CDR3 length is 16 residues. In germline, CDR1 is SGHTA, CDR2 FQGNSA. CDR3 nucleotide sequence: TGTGCCAGCGCTTACCTGGGACAGAACTCTGGAAACACCATATATTTT. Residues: CASAYLGQNSGNTIYF. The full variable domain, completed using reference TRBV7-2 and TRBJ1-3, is GAGVSQSPSNKVTEKGKDVELRCDPISGHTALYWYRQSLGQGLEFLIYFQGNSAPDKSGLPSDRFSAERTGGSVSTLTIQRTQQEDSAVYLCASAYLGQNSGNTIYFGEGSWLTVV.

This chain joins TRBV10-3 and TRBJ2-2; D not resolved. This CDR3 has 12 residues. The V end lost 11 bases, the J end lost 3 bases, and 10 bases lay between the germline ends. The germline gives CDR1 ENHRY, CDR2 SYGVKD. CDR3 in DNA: TGTGCCGCTGGTCAGTACACCGGGGAGCTGTTTTTT. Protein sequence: CAAGQYTGELFF.

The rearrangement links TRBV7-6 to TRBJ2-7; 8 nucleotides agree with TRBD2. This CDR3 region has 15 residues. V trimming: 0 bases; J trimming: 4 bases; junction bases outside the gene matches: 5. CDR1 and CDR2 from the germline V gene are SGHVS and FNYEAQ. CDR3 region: CASSLARAGGYEQYF. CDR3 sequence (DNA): TGTGCCAGCAGCTTAGCGCGTGCGGGAGGTTACGAGCAGTACTTC.

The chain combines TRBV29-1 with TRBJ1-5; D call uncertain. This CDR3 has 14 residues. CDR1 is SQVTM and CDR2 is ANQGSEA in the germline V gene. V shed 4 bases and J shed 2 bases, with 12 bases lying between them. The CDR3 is CSVVDRGGNQPQHF. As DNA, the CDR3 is TGCAGCGTTGTGGACCGCGGGGGCAATCAGCCCCAGCATTTT.